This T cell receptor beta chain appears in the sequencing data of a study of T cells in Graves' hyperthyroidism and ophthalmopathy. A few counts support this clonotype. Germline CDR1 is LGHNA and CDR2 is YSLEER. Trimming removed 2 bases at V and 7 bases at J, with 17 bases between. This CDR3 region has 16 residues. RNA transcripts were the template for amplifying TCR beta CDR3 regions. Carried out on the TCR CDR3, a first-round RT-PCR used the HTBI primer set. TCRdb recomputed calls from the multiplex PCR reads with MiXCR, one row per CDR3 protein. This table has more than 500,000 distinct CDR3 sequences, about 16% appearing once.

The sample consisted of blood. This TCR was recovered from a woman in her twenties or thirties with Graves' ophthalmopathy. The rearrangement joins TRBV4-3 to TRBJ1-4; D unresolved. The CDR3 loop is CASSQIGLVEGEKLFF. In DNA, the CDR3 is TGCGCCAGCAGCCAAATCGGGCTTGTGGAAGGTGAAAAACTGTTTTTT.